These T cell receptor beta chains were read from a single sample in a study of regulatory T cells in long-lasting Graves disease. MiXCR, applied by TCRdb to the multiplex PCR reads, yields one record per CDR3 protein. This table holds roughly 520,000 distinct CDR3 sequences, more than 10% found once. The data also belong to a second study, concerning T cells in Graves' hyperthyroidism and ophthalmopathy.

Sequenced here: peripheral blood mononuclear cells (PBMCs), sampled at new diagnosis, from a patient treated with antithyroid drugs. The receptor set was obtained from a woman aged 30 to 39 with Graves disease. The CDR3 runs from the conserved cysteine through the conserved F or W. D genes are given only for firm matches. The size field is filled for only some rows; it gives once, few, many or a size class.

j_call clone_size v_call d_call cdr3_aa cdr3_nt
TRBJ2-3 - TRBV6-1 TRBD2 CASSPLAGGPDTQYF TGTGCCAGCAGTCCGCTAGCGGGAGGGCCCGATACGCAGTATTTT
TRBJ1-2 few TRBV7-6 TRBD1 CASSPTGVHGYTF TGTGCCAGCAGCCCTACAGGGGTACATGGCTACACCTTC
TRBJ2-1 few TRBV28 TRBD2 CASSFTVASGRLVQFF TGTGCCAGCAGTTTCACGGTGGCTAGCGGGAGGTTGGTGCAGTTCTTC
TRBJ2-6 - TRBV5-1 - CASSLPDSGANVLTF TGCGCCAGCAGCTTACCAGACTCTGGGGCCAACGTCCTGACTTTC
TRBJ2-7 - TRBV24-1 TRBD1 CTTKGNRDRGTYEQYF TGTACCACCAAGGGGAACCGGGACAGGGGCACCTACGAGCAGTACTTC
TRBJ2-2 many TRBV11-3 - CASSLPYTGELFF TGTGCCAGCAGCCTGCCCTACACCGGGGAGCTGTTTTTT
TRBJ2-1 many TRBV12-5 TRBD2 CASGLERTSGRYNEQFF TGTGCTAGTGGTTTAGAGCGGACTAGCGGAAGGTACAATGAGCAGTTCTTC
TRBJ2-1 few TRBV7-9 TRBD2 CASSLGRGRASYNEQFF TGTGCCAGCAGCTTAGGCCGCGGGAGGGCCTCCTACAATGAGCAGTTCTTC
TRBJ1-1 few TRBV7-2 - CASTKRLTEAFF TGTGCCAGCACCAAAAGGCTCACTGAAGCTTTCTTT
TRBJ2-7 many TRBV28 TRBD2 CASRKREAYEQYF TGTGCCAGCAGGAAGCGGGAGGCGTACGAGCAGTACTTC
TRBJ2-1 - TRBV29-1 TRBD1 CSASQGAPQFF TGCAGCGCTTCACAGGGGGCACCACAGTTCTTC
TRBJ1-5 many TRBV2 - CASSGPFWGSNQPQHF TGTGCCAGCAGCGGTCCCTTTTGGGGGAGCAATCAGCCCCAGCATTTT
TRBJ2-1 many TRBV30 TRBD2 CAWSVTSVSEQFF TGTGCCTGGAGTGTGACTAGCGTGAGTGAGCAGTTCTTC
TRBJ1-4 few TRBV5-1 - CASSLRAANEKLFF TGCGCCAGCAGCTTGCGGGCAGCTAATGAAAAACTGTTTTTT
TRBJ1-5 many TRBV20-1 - CSASREPQPQHF TGCAGTGCTAGCAGGGAGCCCCAGCCCCAGCATTTT
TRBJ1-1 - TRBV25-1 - CASSGFGVATEAFF TGTGCCAGCAGTGGGTTTGGGGTGGCCACTGAAGCTTTCTTT
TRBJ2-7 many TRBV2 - CASSEADSGQYF TGTGCCAGCAGTGAAGCGGACTCGGGGCAGTACTTC
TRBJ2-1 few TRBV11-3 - CASSIITGEQFF TGTGCCAGCAGCATTATCACAGGAGAGCAGTTCTTC
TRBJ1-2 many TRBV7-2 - CASSLDAPTYGYTF TGTGCCAGCAGCTTAGACGCGCCGACCTATGGCTACACCTTC
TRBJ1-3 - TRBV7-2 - CASSLDGGGGNTIYF TGTGCCAGCAGCTTAGACGGCGGGGGTGGAAACACCATATATTTT
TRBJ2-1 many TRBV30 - CAWSGASGIYNEQFF TGTGCCTGGAGTGGGGCAAGCGGAATCTACAATGAGCAGTTCTTC
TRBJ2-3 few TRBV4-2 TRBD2 CASSPLGVAGAPDTQYF TGTGCCAGCAGCCCATTAGGAGTAGCGGGAGCCCCAGATACGCAGTATTTT
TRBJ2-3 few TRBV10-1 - CASKGDTTTDTQYF TGCGCCAGCAAGGGGGACACAACCACAGATACGCAGTATTTT
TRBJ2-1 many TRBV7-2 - CASSFTSSYEQFF TGTGCCAGCAGCTTCACTTCTAGCTATGAGCAGTTCTTC
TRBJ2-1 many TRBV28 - CASSFELLNNEQFF TGTGCCAGCAGTTTCGAGTTACTTAACAATGAGCAGTTCTTC
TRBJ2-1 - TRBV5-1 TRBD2 CASSSDVAGGYNEQFF TGCGCCAGCAGCTCGGATGTAGCGGGAGGGTACAATGAGCAGTTCTTC
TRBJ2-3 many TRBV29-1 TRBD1 CSVGTGFEGEGTDTQYF TGCAGCGTCGGGACAGGGTTTGAGGGAGAGGGCACAGATACGCAGTATTTT
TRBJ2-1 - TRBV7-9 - CASSPTSGDDSYNEQFF TGTGCCAGCAGTCCCACTTCCGGCGACGACTCCTACAATGAGCAGTTCTTC
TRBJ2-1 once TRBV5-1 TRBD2 CASSLGMAGGNEQFF TGCGCCAGCAGCTTGGGGATGGCGGGAGGGAATGAGCAGTTCTTC
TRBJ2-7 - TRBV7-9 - CASSLEGPDEQYF TGTGCCAGCAGCTTAGAGGGTCCCGACGAGCAGTACTTC
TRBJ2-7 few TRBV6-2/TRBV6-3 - CASSYSPGQGNYEQYF TGTGCCAGCAGTTACTCACCTGGGCAGGGCAACTACGAGCAGTACTTC
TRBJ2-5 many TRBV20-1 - CSASTGAREETQYF TGCAGTGCTAGTACAGGGGCGCGGGAGGAGACCCAGTACTTC
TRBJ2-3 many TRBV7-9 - CASSSVGEADTQYF TGTGCCAGCAGCTCCGTGGGGGAGGCAGATACGCAGTATTTT
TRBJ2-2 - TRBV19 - CASSTGVYNTGELFF TGTGCCAGTAGTACGGGGGTATACAACACCGGGGAGCTGTTTTTT
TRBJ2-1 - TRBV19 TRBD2 CASAPRTSVNNEQFF TGTGCCAGCGCTCCTAGGACTAGCGTTAACAATGAGCAGTTCTTC
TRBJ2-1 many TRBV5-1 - CASSQTRSYNEQFF TGCGCCAGCAGCCAGACTAGGTCCTACAATGAGCAGTTCTTC
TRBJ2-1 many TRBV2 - CASNQRVYNEQFF TGTGCCAGCAACCAGCGGGTCTACAATGAGCAGTTCTTC
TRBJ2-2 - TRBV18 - CASSPLGPANTGELFF TGTGCCAGCTCACCACTGGGACCTGCGAACACCGGGGAGCTGTTTTTT
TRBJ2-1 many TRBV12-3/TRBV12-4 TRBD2 CASSLNLADPNEQFF TGTGCCAGCAGTTTGAATCTAGCGGATCCAAATGAGCAGTTCTTC
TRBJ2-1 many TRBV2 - CASSEGLLYEQFF TGTGCCAGCAGTGAAGGGTTGCTTTACGAGCAGTTCTTC
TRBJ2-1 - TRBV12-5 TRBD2 CASGLVLGGLAGVVYNEQFF TGTGCTAGTGGTTTGGTACTGGGGGGACTAGCGGGAGTGGTGTACAATGAGCAGTTCTTC
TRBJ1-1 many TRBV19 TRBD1 CASTLGQGAIDTEAFF TGTGCCAGTACCTTGGGACAGGGGGCGATCGACACTGAAGCTTTCTTT
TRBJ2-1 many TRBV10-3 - CAISDQGSNEQFF TGTGCCATCAGTGACCAGGGTAGTAATGAGCAGTTCTTC
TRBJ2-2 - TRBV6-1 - CASRETGPFQNTGELFF TGTGCCAGCAGGGAAACAGGCCCCTTTCAGAACACCGGGGAGCTGTTTTTT
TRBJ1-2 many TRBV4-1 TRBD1 CASSQDGGQGTRYTF TGCGCCAGCAGCCAAGATGGGGGACAGGGGACGCGCTACACCTTC
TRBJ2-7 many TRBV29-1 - CSVATRQAYEQYF TGCAGCGTTGCGACACGACAGGCCTACGAGCAGTACTTC
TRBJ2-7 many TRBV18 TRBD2 CASSLVLAGVDEQYF TGTGCCAGCTCACTCGTACTAGCGGGAGTGGACGAGCAGTACTTC
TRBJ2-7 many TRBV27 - CASSLEGGYEQYF TGTGCCAGCAGTTTGGAAGGGGGGTACGAGCAGTACTTC
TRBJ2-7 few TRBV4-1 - CASSQGQQGQTYEQYF TGCGCCAGCAGCCAAGGCCAACAGGGTCAAACCTACGAGCAGTACTTC
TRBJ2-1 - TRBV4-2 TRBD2 CASRREGRSYNEQFF TGTGCCAGCAGGCGGGAGGGCCGGTCCTACAATGAGCAGTTCTTC
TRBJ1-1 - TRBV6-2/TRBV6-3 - CASSYGAQTEAFF TGTGCCAGCAGTTACGGGGCCCAGACTGAAGCTTTCTTT
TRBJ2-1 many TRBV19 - CASSIGEWSSYNEQFF TGTGCCAGTAGTATAGGGGAATGGAGCTCCTACAATGAGCAGTTCTTC
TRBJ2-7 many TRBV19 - CASSSLVGGEDEQYF TGTGCCAGTAGTTCCCTCGTTGGGGGCGAGGACGAGCAGTACTTC
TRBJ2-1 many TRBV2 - CASHNWGGEQFF TGTGCCAGCCACAACTGGGGCGGCGAGCAGTTCTTC
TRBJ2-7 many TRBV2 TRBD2 CASSGRLAGYEQYF TGTGCCAGCAGTGGTAGGCTAGCGGGCTACGAGCAGTACTTC
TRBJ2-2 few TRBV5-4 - CASSDRTTTGELFF TGTGCCAGCAGCGATCGGACAACCACCGGGGAGCTGTTTTTT
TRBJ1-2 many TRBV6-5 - CASSYSSAGVGYTF TGTGCCAGCAGTTACTCAAGCGCAGGAGTAGGCTACACCTTC